This TCR beta chain stems from a study of T cells in Graves' hyperthyroidism and ophthalmopathy. The wider study: Before any treatment, at initial diagnosis, peripheral blood was collected.

Of note for this clonotype: Its antigen is as yet unknown.

Germline V gene lookup returns CDR1 SQVTM and CDR2 ANQGSEA. The CDR3 runs 14 residues. J gave up 3 bases and V 6 bases, and 8 bases lay outside the gene matches. In patients aged 18 to 65, hyperthyroidism was newly diagnosed, with duration under 2 months. The PBMCs had their origin in roughly 9.8 ml of fresh peripheral blood. General study findings and limits: Blood also held most thyroid clonotypes expanded beyond 0.001.

Using RNA transcripts as the source, TCR beta CDR3 regions were amplified. RT-PCR in the first round (using the HTBI primer set) targeted the TCR CDR3. TCRdb analysed the multiplex PCR reads with MiXCR anew, one entry per CDR3 protein. The data contain 700,000 or so distinct CDR3 sequences, about a sixth of them singletons. The sample was blood. The chain employs TRBV29-1 and TRBJ2-3; 8 nucleotides align to TRBD2. This clonotype was obtained from a man younger than 30 with Graves' hyperthyroidism. The CDR3 sequence is CSVPTAGVTDTQYF. The CDR3 DNA sequence: TGCAGCGTCCCCACAGCGGGAGTGACAGATACGCAGTATTTT.